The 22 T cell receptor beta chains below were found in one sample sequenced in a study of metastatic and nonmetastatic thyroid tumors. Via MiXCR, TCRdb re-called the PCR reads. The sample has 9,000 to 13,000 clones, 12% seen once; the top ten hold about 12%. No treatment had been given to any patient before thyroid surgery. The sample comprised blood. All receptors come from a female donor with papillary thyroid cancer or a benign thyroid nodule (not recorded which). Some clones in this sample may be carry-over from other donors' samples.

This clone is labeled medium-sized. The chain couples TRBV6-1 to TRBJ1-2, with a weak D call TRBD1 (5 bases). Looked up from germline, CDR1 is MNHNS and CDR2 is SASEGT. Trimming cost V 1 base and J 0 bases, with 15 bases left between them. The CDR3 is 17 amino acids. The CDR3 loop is CASSEEPYRGANYGYTF. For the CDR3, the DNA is TGTGCCAGCAGTGAAGAGCCCTATCGGGGGGCTAACTATGGCTACACCTTC.

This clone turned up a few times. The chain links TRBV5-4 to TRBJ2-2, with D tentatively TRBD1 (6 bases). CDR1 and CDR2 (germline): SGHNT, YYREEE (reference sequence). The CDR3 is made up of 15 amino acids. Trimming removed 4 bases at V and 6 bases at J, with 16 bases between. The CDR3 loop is CASSADSTVAGELFF. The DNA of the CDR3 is TGTGCCAGCAGCGCGGACAGTACGGTTGCCGGGGAGCTGTTTTTT.

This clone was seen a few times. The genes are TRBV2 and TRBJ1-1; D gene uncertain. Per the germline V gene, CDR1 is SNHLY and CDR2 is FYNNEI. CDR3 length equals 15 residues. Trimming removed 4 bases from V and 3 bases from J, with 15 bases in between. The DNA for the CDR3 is TGTGCCAGCAGTGTATATGGAGTTAGGTACACTGAAGCTTTCTTT. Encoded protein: CASSVYGVRYTEAFF. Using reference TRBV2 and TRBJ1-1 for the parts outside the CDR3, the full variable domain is EPEVTQTPSHQVTQMGQEVILRCVPISNHLYFYWYRQILGQKVEFLVSFYNNEISEKSEIFDDQFSVERPDGSNFTLKIRSTKLEDSAMYFCASSVYGVRYTEAFFGQGTRLTVV.

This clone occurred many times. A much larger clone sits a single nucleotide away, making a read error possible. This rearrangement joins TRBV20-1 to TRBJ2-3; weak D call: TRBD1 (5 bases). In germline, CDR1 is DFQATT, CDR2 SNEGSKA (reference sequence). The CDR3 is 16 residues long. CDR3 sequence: CSARDQGRPSTGTQYF. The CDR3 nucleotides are TGCAGTGCTAGAGATCAAGGCAGGCCGAGCACAGGTACGCAGTATTTT.

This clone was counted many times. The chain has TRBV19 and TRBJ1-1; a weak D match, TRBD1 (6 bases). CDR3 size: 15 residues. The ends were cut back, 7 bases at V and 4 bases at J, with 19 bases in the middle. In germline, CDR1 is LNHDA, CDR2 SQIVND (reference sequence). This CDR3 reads CASTQAAGASTEAFF. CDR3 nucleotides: TGTGCCAGTACCCAAGCAGCGGGGGCGAGCACTGAAGCTTTCTTT.

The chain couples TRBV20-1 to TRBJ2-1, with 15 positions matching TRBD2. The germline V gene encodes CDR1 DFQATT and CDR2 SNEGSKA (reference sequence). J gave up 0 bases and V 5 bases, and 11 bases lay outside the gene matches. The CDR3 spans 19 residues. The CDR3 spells CSALQGTSGRTFSYNEQFF. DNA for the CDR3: TGCAGTGCTCTACAAGGGACTAGCGGGAGGACATTCTCCTACAATGAGCAGTTCTTC.

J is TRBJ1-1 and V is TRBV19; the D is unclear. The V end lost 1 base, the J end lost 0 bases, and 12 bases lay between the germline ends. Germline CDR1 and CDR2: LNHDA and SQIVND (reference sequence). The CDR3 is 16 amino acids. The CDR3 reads CASSIARSRMNTEAFF. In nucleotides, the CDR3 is TGTGCCAGTAGTATAGCCAGGTCAAGGATGAACACTGAAGCTTTCTTT.

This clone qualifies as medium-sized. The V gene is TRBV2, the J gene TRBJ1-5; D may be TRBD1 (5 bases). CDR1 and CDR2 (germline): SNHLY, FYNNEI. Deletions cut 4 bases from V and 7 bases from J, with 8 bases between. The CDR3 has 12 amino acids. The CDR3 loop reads CASSADKQPQHF. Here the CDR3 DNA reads TGTGCCAGCAGTGCGGACAAACAGCCCCAGCATTTT.

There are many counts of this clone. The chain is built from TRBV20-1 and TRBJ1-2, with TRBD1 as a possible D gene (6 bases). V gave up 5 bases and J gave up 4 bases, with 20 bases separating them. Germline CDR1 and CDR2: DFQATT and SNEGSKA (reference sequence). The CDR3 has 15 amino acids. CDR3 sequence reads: CSAGAGAPPAYGYTF. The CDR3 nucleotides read TGCAGTGCTGGAGCGGGGGCGCCCCCCGCCTATGGCTACACCTTC.

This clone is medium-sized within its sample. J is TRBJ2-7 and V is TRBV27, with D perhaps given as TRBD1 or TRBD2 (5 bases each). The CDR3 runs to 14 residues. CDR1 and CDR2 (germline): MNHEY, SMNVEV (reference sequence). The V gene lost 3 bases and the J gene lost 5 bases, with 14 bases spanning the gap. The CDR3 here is CASSFWDGKNEQYF. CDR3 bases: TGTGCCAGCAGTTTCTGGGACGGGAAAAACGAGCAGTACTTC.

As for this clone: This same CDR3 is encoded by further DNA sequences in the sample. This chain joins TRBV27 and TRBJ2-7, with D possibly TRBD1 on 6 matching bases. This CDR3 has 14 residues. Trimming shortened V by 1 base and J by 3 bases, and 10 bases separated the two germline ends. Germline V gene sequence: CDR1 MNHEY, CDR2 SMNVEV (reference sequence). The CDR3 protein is CASSLLGTSYEQYF. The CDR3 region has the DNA TGTGCCAGCAGTTTATTAGGGACAAGCTACGAGCAGTACTTC.

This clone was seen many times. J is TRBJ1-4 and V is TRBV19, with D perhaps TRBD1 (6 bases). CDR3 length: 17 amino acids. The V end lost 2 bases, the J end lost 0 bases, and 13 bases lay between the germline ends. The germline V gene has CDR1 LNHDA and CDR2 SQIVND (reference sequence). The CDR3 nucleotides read TGTGCCAGTAGTATATGGGCAGGGGCAACAACTAATGAAAAACTGTTTTTT. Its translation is CASSIWAGATTNEKLFF.

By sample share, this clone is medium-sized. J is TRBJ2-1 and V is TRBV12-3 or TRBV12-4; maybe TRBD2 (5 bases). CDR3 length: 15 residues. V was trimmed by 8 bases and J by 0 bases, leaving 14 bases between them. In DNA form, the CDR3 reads TGTGCCAGCCGATTAAAAGGGAGCTCCTACAATGAGCAGTTCTTC. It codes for CASRLKGSSYNEQFF.

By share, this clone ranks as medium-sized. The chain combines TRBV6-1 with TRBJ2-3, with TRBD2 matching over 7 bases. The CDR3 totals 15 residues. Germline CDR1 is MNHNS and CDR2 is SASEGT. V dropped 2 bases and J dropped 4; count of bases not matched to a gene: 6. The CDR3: CASSERSGRADTQYF. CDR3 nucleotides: TGTGCCAGCAGTGAAAGGTCAGGGAGGGCAGATACGCAGTATTTT.

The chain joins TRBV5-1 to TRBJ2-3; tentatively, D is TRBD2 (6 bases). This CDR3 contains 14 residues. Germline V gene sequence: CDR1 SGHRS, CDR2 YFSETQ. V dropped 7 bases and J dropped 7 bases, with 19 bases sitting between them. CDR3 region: CASGLTSGSHTQYF. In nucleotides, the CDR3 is TGCGCCAGCGGCCTGACTAGTGGGAGCCATACGCAGTATTTT.

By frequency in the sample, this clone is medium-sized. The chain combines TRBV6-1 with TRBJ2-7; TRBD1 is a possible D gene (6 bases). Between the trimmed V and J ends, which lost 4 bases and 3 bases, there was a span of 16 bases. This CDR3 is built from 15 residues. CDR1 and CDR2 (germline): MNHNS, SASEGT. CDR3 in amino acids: CASSVPGQKFYEQYF. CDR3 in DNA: TGTGCCAGCAGTGTCCCAGGACAGAAATTCTACGAGCAGTACTTC.

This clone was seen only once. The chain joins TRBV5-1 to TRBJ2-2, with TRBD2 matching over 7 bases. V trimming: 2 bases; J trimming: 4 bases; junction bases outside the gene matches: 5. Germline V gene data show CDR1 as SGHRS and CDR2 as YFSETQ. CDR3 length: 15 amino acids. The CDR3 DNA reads TGCGCCAGCAGCTTCACTAGCGTCGGCACCGGGGAGCTGTTTTTT. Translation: CASSFTSVGTGELFF.

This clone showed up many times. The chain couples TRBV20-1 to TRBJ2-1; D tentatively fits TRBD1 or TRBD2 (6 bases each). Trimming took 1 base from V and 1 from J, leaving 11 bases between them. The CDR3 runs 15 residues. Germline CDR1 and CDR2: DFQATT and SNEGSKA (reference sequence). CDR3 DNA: TGCAGTGCTAGAGTTCAGGGGAGGTCCTACAATGAGCAGTTCTTC. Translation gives CSARVQGRSYNEQFF.

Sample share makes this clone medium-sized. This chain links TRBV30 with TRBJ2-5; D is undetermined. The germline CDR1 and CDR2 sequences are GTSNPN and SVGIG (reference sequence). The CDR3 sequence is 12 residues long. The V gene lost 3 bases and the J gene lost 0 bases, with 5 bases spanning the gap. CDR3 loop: CAWSWYQETQYF. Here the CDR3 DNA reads TGTGCCTGGAGCTGGTACCAAGAGACCCAGTACTTC.

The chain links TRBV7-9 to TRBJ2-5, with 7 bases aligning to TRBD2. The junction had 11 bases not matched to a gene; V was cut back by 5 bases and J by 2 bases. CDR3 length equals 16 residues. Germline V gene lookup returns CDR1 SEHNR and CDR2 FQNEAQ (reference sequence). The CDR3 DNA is TGTGCCAGCAGCACTTTTCGCGGGGGAGGGCAAGAGACCCAGTACTTC. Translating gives CASSTFRGGGQETQYF. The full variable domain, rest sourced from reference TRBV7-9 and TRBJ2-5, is DTGVSQNPRHKITKRGQNVTFRCDPISEHNRLYWYRQTLGQGPEFLTYFQNEAQLEKSRLLSDRFSAERPKGSFSTLEIQRTEQGDSAMYLCASSTFRGGGQETQYFGPGTRLLVL.

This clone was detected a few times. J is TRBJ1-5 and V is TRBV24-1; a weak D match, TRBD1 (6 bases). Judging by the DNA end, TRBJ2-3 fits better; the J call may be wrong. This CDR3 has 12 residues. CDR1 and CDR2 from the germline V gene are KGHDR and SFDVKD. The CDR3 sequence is CAIDQGSQPQYF. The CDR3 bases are TGTGCCATTGACCAGGGGAGTCAGCCCCAGTATTTT.

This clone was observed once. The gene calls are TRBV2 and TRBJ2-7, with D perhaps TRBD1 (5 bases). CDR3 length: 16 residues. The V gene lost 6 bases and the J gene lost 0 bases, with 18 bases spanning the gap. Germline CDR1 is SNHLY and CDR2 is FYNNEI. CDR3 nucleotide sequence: TGTGCCAGCAGCTCCCGGTGGACATGGATCTCCTACGAGCAGTACTTC. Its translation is CASSSRWTWISYEQYF.